These 25 T cell receptor beta chains were sequenced from one sample in a study of cytomegalovirus exposure and HLA in healthy donors. The table came from immunoSEQ multiplex PCR; TCRdb's copy has only in-frame clones and leaves some out. The sample lists around 200,000 clones, about 80% occurring once. Sequencing used PBMCs. Source of these receptors: a woman in her late teens or twenties in good health and CMV-seropositive.

The rearrangement uses TRBV4-1 and TRBJ2-2; possible D gene TRBD1, 6 bases. The CDR3 extends over 15 amino acids. Trimming stripped 6 bases from V and 1 base from J, with 12 bases between. Germline lookup yields CDR1 MGHRA and CDR2 YSYEKL. CDR3 nucleotides: TGCGCCAGCAGTCAGGTGGGACAGAACACCGGGGAGCTGTTTTTT. Translation: CASSQVGQNTGELFF.

The chain carries TRBV6-5 and TRBJ1-2; 9 nucleotides agree with TRBD1. The length of the CDR3 is 14 residues. Germline CDR1 reads MNHEY; CDR2 reads SVGAGI. V lost 5 bases and J lost 5; bases outside the gene matches: 6. This CDR3 reads CASSQTGTGYGYTF. The CDR3 DNA reads as TGTGCCAGCAGTCAAACCGGGACAGGGTATGGCTACACCTTC.

This clone has ten or more counts. The chain uses TRBV10-1 and TRBJ2-1; tentative D call: TRBD2 (6 bases). With 4 bases removed from V and 8 bases from J, the gap between germline ends came to 18 bases. CDR1 and CDR2 from the germline V gene are WNHNN and SYGVQD (reference sequence). There are 15 residues in the CDR3. CDR3 residues: CASSGGGGFRDEQFF. CDR3 in DNA: TGCGCCAGCAGTGGGGGAGGTGGGTTTCGCGATGAGCAGTTCTTC.

The rearrangement links TRBV18 to TRBJ1-6; 8 bases fit TRBD1. In germline, CDR1 is KGHSH, CDR2 LQKENI. The CDR3 extends over 15 amino acids. The J segment lost 7 bases and the V segment lost 3 bases, leaving 5 bases of the junction unmatched. CDR3 sequence reads: CASSPQTGGNSPLHF. The CDR3 nucleotides read TGTGCCAGCTCACCGCAAACAGGGGGGAATTCACCCCTCCACTTT.

The chain is built from TRBV5-6 and TRBJ2-7; 7 bases fit TRBD2. The CDR3 loop spans 14 amino acids. The V gene's germline CDR1 is SGHDT and CDR2 YYEEEE. V lost 10 bases, J lost 2 bases, and 12 bases stayed unmatched. DNA of the CDR3: TGTGCCCTTAGGGAGGGGCCCACACCCTACGAGCAGTACTTC. As protein: CALREGPTPYEQYF.

In its sample, this clone was seen a few times. Other DNA sequences in this sample translate to the same CDR3. The chain uses TRBV6-6 and TRBJ1-4; TRBD1 is a possible D gene (5 bases). Germline V gene data show CDR1 as MNHNY and CDR2 as SVGAGI (reference sequence). The CDR3 is made up of 15 amino acids. V gave up 0 bases and J gave up 7 bases, with 12 bases separating them. CDR3 residues: CASSYSPGLGEKLFF. The CDR3 DNA reads TGTGCCAGCAGTTACTCCCCAGGGCTCGGTGAAAAACTGTTTTTT.

The J gene is TRBJ1-2, the V gene TRBV5-1; possible D gene TRBD1, 5 bases. V dropped 0 bases and J dropped 8 bases, with 14 bases sitting between them. The CDR3 is 14 residues long. CDR1 and CDR2 from the germline V gene are SGHRS and YFSETQ. CDR3 DNA: TGCGCCAGCAGCTTGGCCCAGGGAGGGGAAGGCTACACCTTC. It encodes CASSLAQGGEGYTF.

The chain recombines TRBV6-4 with TRBJ2-3; TRBD2 agrees at 11 bases. Germline lookup yields CDR1 MRHNA and CDR2 SNTAGT. The CDR3 consists of 15 residues. With V trimmed by 5 bases and J by 0 bases, 1 base remained unmatched. The CDR3 nucleotides read TGTGCCAGCAGTATAGCGGGGGGGAGCACAGATACGCAGTATTTT. It encodes CASSIAGGSTDTQYF.

The chain is built from TRBV29-1 and TRBJ2-7; 11 bases fit TRBD1. The CDR3 runs 13 residues. Germline V gives CDR1 SQVTM, CDR2 ANQGSEA. The ends lost 8 bases at V and 2 bases at J; junction bases unmatched: 5. The CDR3 is CSTGTGGTYEQYF. The CDR3 DNA is TGCAGCACGGGGACAGGGGGAACCTACGAGCAGTACTTC.

This rearrangement joins TRBV19 to TRBJ2-7; 11 bases are shared with TRBD1. The CDR3 spans 14 residues. From germline, CDR1 is LNHDA and CDR2 SQIVND (reference sequence). V shed 6 bases and J 7 bases; nucleotides not matched to a gene: 8. CDR3 loop: CASSRDRGVYEQYF. The CDR3 DNA sequence: TGTGCCAGTAGCCGGGACAGGGGGGTTTATGAGCAGTACTTC.

The chain recombines TRBV5-3 with TRBJ2-7, with a weak D call TRBD1 (5 bases). TRBV5-3 is given ORF status, its function remaining uncertain. The CDR3 runs 15 residues. V was shortened by 3 bases and J by 1 base, with 14 bases between the two germline ends. CDR3 region: CARSYRQLDSYEQYF. The CDR3 bases are TGTGCCAGAAGCTATAGACAGCTAGATTCCTACGAGCAGTACTTC.

The gene calls are TRBV27 and TRBJ1-5; no definite D call. V was pared by 0 bases and J by 2 bases, with 5 bases between. Germline CDR1 and CDR2: MNHEY and SMNVEV (reference sequence). The CDR3 has 14 residues. The CDR3 loop reads CASSLSPGNQPQHF. The CDR3 DNA reads as TGTGCCAGCAGTTTATCTCCAGGCAATCAGCCCCAGCATTTT.

The chain joins TRBV5-6 to TRBJ1-2; D not certain. CDR3 size: 14 residues. Trimming pared 4 bases from V and 4 bases from J, leaving 14 bases between. Germline V gene lookup returns CDR1 SGHDT and CDR2 YYEEEE. For the CDR3, the DNA is TGTGCCAGCAGCCGGGCGGGTTTAGGCTATGGCTACACCTTC. It encodes CASSRAGLGYGYTF.

The genes are TRBV5-8 and TRBJ1-6, with D maybe TRBD1 (5 bases). Germline-derived CDR1 and CDR2 are SGHTS and YDEGEE. With 2 bases removed from V and 0 bases from J, the gap between germline ends came to 9 bases. The CDR3 loop spans 16 amino acids. CDR3 sequence: CASSFSGGSYNSPLHF. The CDR3 nucleotides are TGTGCCAGCAGCTTTTCGGGGGGCTCCTATAATTCACCCCTCCACTTT.

The chain employs TRBV6-1 and TRBJ2-2; a weak D match, TRBD1 (6 bases). Germline V gene lookup returns CDR1 MNHNS and CDR2 SASEGT. The CDR3 contains 13 residues. V was clipped by 8 bases and J by 2 bases, with 9 bases between them. CDR3 DNA: TGTGCCAGCTTGGACAGAAACACCGGGGAGCTGTTTTTT. Encoded protein: CASLDRNTGELFF.

At least ten counts were recorded for this clone. The DNA of the CDR3 is TGCGCCAGCAGCCCATCCCGCACTAGCGGGGCGGAGCTGTTTTTT. Amino acid sequence: CASSPSRTSGAELFF. The chain joins TRBV4-1 to TRBJ2-2; TRBD2 matches at 10 bases. CDR1 and CDR2 (germline): MGHRA, YSYEKL. J gave up 10 bases and V 4 bases, and 9 bases lay outside the gene matches. There are 15 residues in the CDR3.

This clone was counted once. This sequence joins TRBV7-2 and TRBJ2-2, with 7 bases aligning to TRBD2. The CDR3 is made up of 17 amino acids. Germline loops: CDR1 SGHTA, CDR2 FQGNSA. Trimming removed 7 bases from V and 2 bases from J; junction bases left unmatched: 13. CDR3 in DNA: TGTGCCAGCATCCATCCTAGCGGATCCGAAAACACCGGGGAGCTGTTTTTT. It translates to CASIHPSGSENTGELFF.

The rearrangement joins TRBV7-9 to TRBJ1-1; D unresolved. Germline CDR1 is SEHNR and CDR2 is FQNEAQ (reference sequence). The CDR3 contains 13 residues. Trimming shortened V by 3 bases and J by 6 bases, and 11 bases separated the two germline ends. The CDR3 bases are TGTGCCAGCAGCTTCCCCAGATTCTCTGAAGCTTTCTTT. Amino acid sequence: CASSFPRFSEAFF.

This clone came up many times. This chain connects TRBV6-5 to TRBJ2-2, with TRBD1 identical over 10 bases. The CDR3 loop spans 14 amino acids. J gave up 6 bases and V 6 bases, and 4 bases lay outside the gene matches. CDR1 is MNHEY and CDR2 is SVGAGI in the germline V gene. CDR3 sequence reads: CASRGTGVPGELFF. CDR3 DNA sequence: TGTGCCAGCAGGGGGACAGGGGTCCCCGGGGAGCTGTTTTTT.

The gene calls are TRBV11-2 and TRBJ1-2; tentatively, D is TRBD1 (5 bases). The CDR3 contains 13 residues. The ends were cut back, 4 bases at V and 4 bases at J, with 10 bases in the middle. CDR1 is SGHAT, CDR2 FQNNGV, per germline. The chain's CDR3 is CASSSTGLYGYTF. The CDR3 DNA reads as TGTGCCAGCAGCTCGACGGGACTCTATGGCTACACCTTC.

The chain links TRBV29-1 to TRBJ1-1, with no clear D. Germline CDR1 SQVTM, CDR2 ANQGSEA. CDR3 size: 14 residues. Trimming took off 7 bases at V and 0 bases at J, with 15 bases between the two ends. DNA of the CDR3: TGCAGCGGCGTCTATGGTCTAATGAACACTGAAGCTTTCTTT. Translated: CSGVYGLMNTEAFF. The whole variable domain, remainder taken from reference TRBV29-1 and TRBJ1-1, is SAVISQKPSRDICQRGTSLTIQCQVDSQVTMMFWYRQQPGQSLTLIATANQGSEATYESGFVIDKFPISRPNLTFSTLTVSNMSPEDSSIYLCSGVYGLMNTEAFFGQGTRLTVV.

The chain uses TRBV6-6 and TRBJ1-5; D is uncertain. The germline V and J ends were trimmed by 5 bases and 2 bases, with 10 bases remaining between them. CDR3 length: 14 amino acids. Germline loops: CDR1 MNHNY, CDR2 SVGAGI (reference sequence). CDR3 protein: CASSPSGGNQPQHF. The CDR3 DNA reads as TGTGCCAGCAGTCCCTCCGGGGGCAATCAGCCCCAGCATTTT.

The chain couples TRBV27 to TRBJ1-4; no clear D. This CDR3 region has 15 residues. The germline V gene has CDR1 MNHEY and CDR2 SMNVEV (reference sequence). With 5 bases removed from V and 0 bases from J, the gap between germline ends came to 10 bases. The CDR3 here is CASSANGATNEKLFF. The CDR3 nucleotides are TGTGCCAGCAGTGCCAACGGGGCAACTAATGAAAAACTGTTTTTT.

The chain carries TRBV6-5 and TRBJ2-2, with a possible D match to TRBD1 (5 bases). CDR3 size: 13 residues. Looked up from germline, CDR1 is MNHEY and CDR2 is SVGAGI. The V end lost 7 bases, the J end lost 7 bases, and 13 bases lay between the germline ends. CDR3 sequence (DNA): TGTGCCAGCAAGGCAGGGTTTTTCGGGGAGCTGTTTTTT. It specifies CASKAGFFGELFF.

The rearrangement uses TRBV5-1 and TRBJ2-3; possible D gene TRBD1, 5 bases. The CDR3 runs to 11 residues. V was pared by 7 bases and J by 6 bases, with 9 bases between. The germline gives CDR1 SGHRS, CDR2 YFSETQ. As DNA, the CDR3 is TGCGCCAGCGGACAAGGGGATACGCAGTATTTT. It codes for CASGQGDTQYF.